The clone carrying this T cell receptor (beta chain) was seen only once. The antigen is undetermined. Method: immunoSEQ multiplex PCR; TCRdb's copy keeps in-frame clones and lacks some. The sample shows some 46,000 clones, 55% to 75% of them seen only once. This sample stems from a study of cytotoxic CD8 clonotypes in ibrutinib-treated CLL. Study-wide context: Of a cohort that held around 11 relapsed/refractory and roughly 15 treatment-naive patients, some 17 were IGHV unmutated. After median 68 months, roughly 15 stayed in remission, around twelve progressed; responses roughly 25 partial, 2 complete. Samples yielded averages of roughly 250,000 productive templates and almost 95,000 productive rearrangements. Study observations and caveats: At baseline, clonality was higher than in age-matched healthy donors and correlated with CD8+ counts.

Germline assignment: CDR1 MGHRA and CDR2 YSYEKL. Trimming left V 6 bases short and J 0 bases short, with 15 bases between. The CDR3 contains 16 residues. Sequenced material: PBMCs, taken after 12 months of ibrutinib treatment. The sequence came from a human donor with chronic lymphocytic leukemia. The chain recombines TRBV4-1 with TRBJ1-5; a weak D match, TRBD1 (6 bases). CDR3 DNA sequence: TGCGCCAGCAGGAGAGCGACAGGTGATAGCAATCAGCCCCAGCATTTT. Encoded protein: CASRRATGDSNQPQHF.